Presented here are 23 T cell receptor beta chains from one specimen sequenced in a study of human T cells and chemical hapten exposure. A single record per CDR3 protein comes from TCRdb applying MiXCR to the RACE reads. The sample has over 300,000 distinct CDR3 sequences, 4% to 6% seen once; the top ten hold 2.6%. Time point denoted: pre-sensitization, week 0. Regarding treatment: therapeutic diphenylcyclopropenone sensitization with weekly scalp DPC. The sequenced sample was whole blood, obtained in connection with sensitization to the hapten diphenylcyclopropenone (DPC). The receptors were gathered from a woman in her fifties or sixties with alopecia areata. Some clones in this sample may be carry-over from other donors' samples.

In this sample, this clonotype turned up many times. V gene TRBV20-1 combines with J gene TRBJ2-1; D is possibly TRBD1 (5 bases). Germline CDR1 reads DFQATT; CDR2 reads SNEGSKA (reference sequence). Trimming stripped 7 bases from V and 5 bases from J, with 6 bases between. CDR3 size: 10 residues. The CDR3 DNA sequence: TGCAGTGAGGGGAACAATGAGCAGTTCTTC. Residues: CSEGNNEQFF.

In its sample, this clonotype was seen a few times. The chain joins TRBV27 to TRBJ2-7; 7 bases are a match to TRBD1. Germline lookup yields CDR1 MNHEY and CDR2 SMNVEV (reference sequence). V lost 2 bases to trimming and J lost 11 bases; unmatched junction nucleotides: 6. The CDR3 is 12 amino acids. The CDR3 DNA sequence: TGTGCCAGCAGTTTAGTCAGAGGACAGGAGTACTTC. Its protein product is CASSLVRGQEYF.

This clonotype appeared a few times. Here the CDR3 reads CASSWPRGGGEETQYF. The CDR3 DNA reads as TGTGCCAGCAGCTGGCCGAGGGGCGGGGGAGAAGAGACCCAGTACTTC. The rearrangement uses TRBV7-8 and TRBJ2-5, with 7 bases identical to TRBD2. The J segment lost 3 bases and the V segment lost 4 bases, leaving 11 bases of the junction unmatched. In germline, CDR1 is SGHVS, CDR2 FQNEAQ. The CDR3 has 16 amino acids.

As to this clonotype: A read error may be the cause here, since a much bigger clone is one base away. The conserved final phenylalanine or tryptophan is absent from the CDR3, which likely points to a read error. The rearrangement links TRBV7-9 to TRBJ2-1, with TRBD1 matching 8 bases. The CDR3 has 13 residues. Germline loops: CDR1 SEHNR, CDR2 FQNEAQ (reference sequence). V lost 3 bases and J lost 8; bases outside the gene matches: 3. The CDR3 region is CASSLDRVDEQFL. CDR3 nucleotides: TGTGCCAGCAGCTTGGACAGGGTTGATGAGCAGTTCCTC.

This clonotype occurred many times. The V call is TRBV5-5, the J call TRBJ2-5; 8 bases fit TRBD1. The CDR3 totals 15 residues. With V trimmed by 5 bases and J by 1 base, 7 bases remained unmatched. Germline V gene lookup returns CDR1 SGHKS and CDR2 YYEKEE (reference sequence). The CDR3 reads CASSYDRGLQETQYF. Written as DNA, the CDR3 is TGTGCCAGCAGTTATGACAGGGGACTCCAAGAGACCCAGTACTTC.

Points on this clonotype: This sequence may be a read error, since a much larger clone differs from it by one base. The rearrangement links TRBV12-3 or TRBV12-4 to TRBJ2-1; D may be TRBD2 (6 bases). This CDR3 contains 16 residues. V gave up 5 bases and J gave up 2 bases, with 16 bases separating them. The CDR3 DNA reads as TGTGCCAGCAGTACTGGACCAGCGGGCACCTACAATGAGCAGTTCTTC. Its protein is CASSTGPAGTYNEQFF.

There are many counts of this clonotype. The chain joins TRBV27 to TRBJ1-6; TRBD1 is a possible D gene (5 bases). CDR3 length: 15 residues. CDR1 and CDR2 from the germline V gene are MNHEY and SMNVEV (reference sequence). Trimming took off 3 bases at V and 8 bases at J, with 14 bases between the two ends. DNA for the CDR3: TGTGCCAGCAGTTTCGGGTCGGGGGTCCATTCACCCCTCCACTTT. Translation: CASSFGSGVHSPLHF.

In its sample, this clonotype was seen many times. The chain joins TRBV5-1 to TRBJ2-3; maybe TRBD2 (6 bases). This CDR3 is 16 amino acids long. Looked up from germline, CDR1 is SGHRS and CDR2 is YFSETQ. The V and J ends lost 3 bases and 1 base respectively, with 15 bases between them. The CDR3 is CASSSGGLDGTDTQYF. The CDR3 nucleotides read TGCGCCAGCAGCTCCGGGGGACTGGATGGCACAGATACGCAGTATTTT.

This clonotype occurred a few times. V and J are TRBV7-2 and TRBJ2-3; D might be TRBD1 (6 bases). V shed 1 base and J shed 2 bases, with 10 bases lying between them. Looked up from germline, CDR1 is SGHTA and CDR2 is FQGNSA. CDR3 size: 15 residues. Here the CDR3 DNA reads TGTGCCAGCAGCTTAGTAGGGGGAACCACAGATACGCAGTATTTT. Amino acid sequence: CASSLVGGTTDTQYF.

This clonotype was seen at least ten times. The rearrangement joins TRBV25-1 to TRBJ1-2; TRBD1 aligns across 7 bases. The V segment lost 2 bases and the J segment 7 bases; nucleotides outside the gene matches: 4. This CDR3 is 13 amino acids long. The germline V gene encodes CDR1 MGHDK and CDR2 SYGVNS. The CDR3 DNA sequence: TGTGCCAGCAGTGAAGGAGGGACAGTTGGCTACACCTTC. Protein: CASSEGGTVGYTF.

This clonotype was counted ten times or more. The V call is TRBV3-1, the J call TRBJ2-1; D is ambiguous. Trimming stripped 1 base from V and 7 bases from J, with 11 bases between. This CDR3 is built from 14 residues. Per germline, CDR1 LGHDT and CDR2 YNNKEL (reference sequence). CDR3 in DNA: TGTGCCAGCAGCCAAGTTCCGCCCCAGAATGAGCAGTTCTTC. Translating gives CASSQVPPQNEQFF.

The table lists this clonotype with many counts. The V gene is TRBV2, the J gene TRBJ2-3; the D is unclear. The CDR3 extends over 15 amino acids. The V end lost 4 bases, the J end lost 2 bases, and 13 bases lay between the germline ends. Germline V gene sequence: CDR1 SNHLY, CDR2 FYNNEI. CDR3 coding DNA: TGTGCCAGCAGTGTGCGGCTATCCGCCACAGATACGCAGTATTTT. Its translation: CASSVRLSATDTQYF.

The chain recombines TRBV29-1 with TRBJ1-2; D is possibly TRBD1 (6 bases). Looked up from germline, CDR1 is SQVTM and CDR2 is ANQGSEA. This CDR3 has 13 amino acids. V gave up 4 bases and J gave up 3 bases, with 12 bases separating them. The CDR3 reads CSVAGGADYGYTF. CDR3 sequence (DNA): TGCAGCGTTGCGGGGGGCGCGGACTATGGCTACACCTTC. Based on the CDR3 plus reference TRBV29-1 and TRBJ1-2, the full variable domain is SAVISQKPSRDICQRGTSLTIQCQVDSQVTMMFWYRQQPGQSLTLIATANQGSEATYESGFVIDKFPISRPNLTFSTLTVSNMSPEDSSIYLCSVAGGADYGYTFGSGTRLTVV.

Here the CDR3 DNA reads TGTGCCAGCTCACCCTCCGCGGGCATTCAGTACTTC. This gives the protein CASSPSAGIQYF. The genes are TRBV18 and TRBJ2-4; D may be TRBD2 (5 bases). This CDR3 region has 12 residues. Germline V gene sequence: CDR1 KGHSH, CDR2 LQKENI. Trimming took 3 bases from V and 9 from J, leaving 9 bases between them.

This clonotype has just a few counts. The chain carries TRBV7-9 and TRBJ1-5; 7 nucleotides line up with TRBD1. The V gene's germline CDR1 is SEHNR and CDR2 FQNEAQ (reference sequence). V lost 4 bases to trimming and J lost 3 bases; unmatched junction nucleotides: 12. The CDR3 consists of 17 residues. The CDR3: CASSSSGGQGYNQPQHF. CDR3 nucleotides: TGTGCCAGCAGCTCGTCAGGGGGGCAGGGTTACAATCAGCCCCAGCATTTT.

This clonotype showed up just a few times. The chain has TRBV13 and TRBJ1-2, with 10 bases that match TRBD1. The junction had 10 bases not matched to a gene; V was cut back by 5 bases and J by 4 bases. Germline V gene data show CDR1 as PRHDT and CDR2 as FYEKMQ (reference sequence). The CDR3 consists of 16 residues. Here the CDR3 reads CASSTPGQGTGYGYTF. The CDR3 DNA is TGTGCCAGCAGCACTCCGGGACAGGGGACAGGCTATGGCTACACCTTC.

This clonotype was seen more than once but under ten times. V usage is TRBV3-1 and J usage is TRBJ2-7, with unresolved D. This CDR3 contains 12 residues. CDR1 and CDR2 (germline): LGHDT, YNNKEL (reference sequence). V lost 1 base to trimming and J lost 5 bases, with 6 bases between them. CDR3 in DNA: TGTGCCAGCAGCCAAGTAGGGCACGAGCAGTACTTC. Translating it yields CASSQVGHEQYF.

In its sample, this clonotype was seen many times. The chain carries TRBV7-2 and TRBJ2-5; D is undetermined. CDR1 is SGHTA, CDR2 FQGNSA, per germline. This CDR3 contains 15 residues. V was pared by 4 bases and J by 0 bases, with 12 bases between. DNA of the CDR3: TGTGCCAGCAGCTCCCCCCAGGCTCACCAAGAGACCCAGTACTTC. Translating gives CASSSPQAHQETQYF. Together with reference TRBV7-2 and TRBJ2-5, the CDR3 gives the full variable domain: GAGVSQSPSNKVTEKGKDVELRCDPISGHTALYWYRQSLGQGLEFLIYFQGNSAPDKSGLPSDRFSAERTGGSVSTLTIQRTQQEDSAVYLCASSSPQAHQETQYFGPGTRLLVL.

This sequence joins TRBV4-1 and TRBJ2-7; D not resolved. Per germline, CDR1 MGHRA and CDR2 YSYEKL. V shed 4 bases and J shed 0 bases, with 16 bases lying between them. This CDR3 contains 16 residues. CDR3 sequence (DNA): TGCGCCAGCAGCCGAGAGATCGGCCGGACCTCCTACGAGCAGTACTTC. As protein: CASSREIGRTSYEQYF.

This clonotype was counted at least ten times. The rearrangement joins TRBV12-5 to TRBJ1-1; no clear D gene. The germline V gene encodes CDR1 LGHNT and CDR2 FRNRAP. The V end was cut by 1 base, the J end by 1 base, with 7 bases between. The CDR3 runs to 14 residues. The CDR3 region is CASGLDGENTEAFF. Written as DNA, the CDR3 is TGTGCTAGTGGTTTGGACGGGGAGAACACTGAAGCTTTCTTT.

This clonotype was counted between two and nine times. The chain recombines TRBV18 with TRBJ1-5; tentative D call: TRBD1 (5 bases). Per germline, CDR1 KGHSH and CDR2 LQKENI. The CDR3 loop spans 15 amino acids. V shed 0 bases and J shed 7 bases, with 13 bases lying between them. The CDR3 here is CASSPPGEGRQPQHF. The CDR3 DNA reads as TGTGCCAGCTCACCACCGGGGGAGGGGAGACAGCCCCAGCATTTT.

This clonotype was counted a few times. V and J are TRBV20-1 and TRBJ1-1; no firm D call. This CDR3 contains 14 residues. CDR1 is DFQATT, CDR2 SNEGSKA, per germline (reference sequence). Between the trimmed V and J ends, which lost 3 bases and 0 bases, there was a span of 11 bases. The CDR3 sequence is CSASEGPMNTEAFF. As DNA, the CDR3 is TGCAGTGCTAGCGAGGGCCCGATGAACACTGAAGCTTTCTTT.

This clonotype has a handful of counts. V gene TRBV11-2 combines with J gene TRBJ1-1; D not certain. Germline V lookup: CDR1 SGHAT, CDR2 FQNNGV. This CDR3 is built from 14 residues. The V and J ends lost 5 bases and 4 bases respectively, with 14 bases between them. The CDR3 here is CASSPAFSGTEAFF. CDR3 in DNA: TGTGCCAGCAGCCCCGCGTTCTCGGGCACTGAAGCTTTCTTT.